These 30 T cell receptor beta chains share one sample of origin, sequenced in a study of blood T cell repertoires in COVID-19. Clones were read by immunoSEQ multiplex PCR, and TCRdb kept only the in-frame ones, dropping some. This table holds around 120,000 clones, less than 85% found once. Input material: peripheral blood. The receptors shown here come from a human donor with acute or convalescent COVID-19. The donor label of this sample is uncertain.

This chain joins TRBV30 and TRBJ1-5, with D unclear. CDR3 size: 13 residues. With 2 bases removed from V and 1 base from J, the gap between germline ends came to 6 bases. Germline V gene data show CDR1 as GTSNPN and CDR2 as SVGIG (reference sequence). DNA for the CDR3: TGTGCCTGGAGTTCGGGGAGCAATCAGCCCCAGCATTTT. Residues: CAWSSGSNQPQHF.

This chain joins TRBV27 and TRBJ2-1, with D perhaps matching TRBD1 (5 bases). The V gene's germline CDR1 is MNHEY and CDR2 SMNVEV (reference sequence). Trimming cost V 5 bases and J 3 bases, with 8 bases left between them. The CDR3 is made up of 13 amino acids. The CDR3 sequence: CASSIDSYNEQFF. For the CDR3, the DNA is TGTGCCAGCAGTATAGACAGCTACAATGAGCAGTTCTTC.

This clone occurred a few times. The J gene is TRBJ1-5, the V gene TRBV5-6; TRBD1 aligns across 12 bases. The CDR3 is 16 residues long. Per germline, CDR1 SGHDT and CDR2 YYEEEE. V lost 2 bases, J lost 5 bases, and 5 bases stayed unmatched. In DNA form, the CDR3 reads TGTGCCAGCAGCTTCGGGGGGACAGGGGGCTATCAGCCCCAGCATTTT. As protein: CASSFGGTGGYQPQHF.

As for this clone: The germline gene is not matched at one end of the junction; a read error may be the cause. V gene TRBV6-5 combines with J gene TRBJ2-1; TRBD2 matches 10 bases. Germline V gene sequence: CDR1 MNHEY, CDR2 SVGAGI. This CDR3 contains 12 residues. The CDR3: CASSYQRGGPLF. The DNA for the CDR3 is TGTGCCAGCAGCTATCAGCGGGGGGGCCCCCTCTTC.

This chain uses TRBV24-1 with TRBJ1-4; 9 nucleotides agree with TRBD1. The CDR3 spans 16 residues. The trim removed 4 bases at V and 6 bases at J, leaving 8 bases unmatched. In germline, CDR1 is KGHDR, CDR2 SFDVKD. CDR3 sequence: CATSESPGQGDEKLFF. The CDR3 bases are TGTGCCACCAGTGAGTCCCCGGGACAGGGTGATGAAAAACTGTTTTTT.

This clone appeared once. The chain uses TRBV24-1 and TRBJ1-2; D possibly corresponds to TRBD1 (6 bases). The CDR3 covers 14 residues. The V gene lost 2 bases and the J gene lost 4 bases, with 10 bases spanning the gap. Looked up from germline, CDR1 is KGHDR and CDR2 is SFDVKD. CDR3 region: CATSDWTETYGYTF. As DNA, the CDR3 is TGTGCCACCAGTGATTGGACAGAGACCTATGGCTACACCTTC.

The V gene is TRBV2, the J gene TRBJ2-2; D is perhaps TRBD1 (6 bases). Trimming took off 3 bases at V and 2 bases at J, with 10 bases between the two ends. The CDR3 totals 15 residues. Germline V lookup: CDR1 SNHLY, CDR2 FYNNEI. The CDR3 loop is CASSDNRANTGELFF. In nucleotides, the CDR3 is TGTGCCAGCAGTGACAACAGGGCTAACACCGGGGAGCTGTTTTTT.

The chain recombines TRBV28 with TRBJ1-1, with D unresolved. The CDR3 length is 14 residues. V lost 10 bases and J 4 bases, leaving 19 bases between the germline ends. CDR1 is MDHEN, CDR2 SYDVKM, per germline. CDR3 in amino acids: CATSSAAVLTEAFF. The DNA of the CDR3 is TGTGCCACCTCCTCAGCGGCAGTCCTCACTGAAGCTTTCTTT.

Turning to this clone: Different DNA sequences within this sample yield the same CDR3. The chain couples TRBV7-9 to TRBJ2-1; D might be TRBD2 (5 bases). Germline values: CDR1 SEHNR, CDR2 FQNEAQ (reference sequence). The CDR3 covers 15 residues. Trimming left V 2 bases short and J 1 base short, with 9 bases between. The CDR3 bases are TGTGCCAGCAGCTTACGGCGAGGGTCCTACAATGAGCAGTTCTTC. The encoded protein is CASSLRRGSYNEQFF.

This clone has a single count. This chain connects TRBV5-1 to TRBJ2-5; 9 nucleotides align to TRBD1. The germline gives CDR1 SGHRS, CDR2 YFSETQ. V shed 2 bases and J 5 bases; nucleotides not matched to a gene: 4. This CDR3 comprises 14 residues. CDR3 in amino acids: CASSFGQGWETQYF. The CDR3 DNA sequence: TGCGCCAGCAGCTTCGGACAGGGGTGGGAGACCCAGTACTTC. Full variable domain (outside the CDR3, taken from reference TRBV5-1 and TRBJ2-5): KAGVTQTPRYLIKTRGQQVTLSCSPISGHRSVSWYQQTPGQGLQFLFEYFSETQRNKGNFPGRFSGRQFSNSRSEMNVSTLELGDSALYLCASSFGQGWETQYFGPGTRLLVL.

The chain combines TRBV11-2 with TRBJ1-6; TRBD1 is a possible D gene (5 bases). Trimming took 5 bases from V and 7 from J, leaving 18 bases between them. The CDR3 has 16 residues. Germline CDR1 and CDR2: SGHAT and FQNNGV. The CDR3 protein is CASSPTQGSLNSPLHF. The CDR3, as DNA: TGTGCCAGCAGCCCAACCCAGGGCAGCCTAAATTCACCCCTCCACTTT.

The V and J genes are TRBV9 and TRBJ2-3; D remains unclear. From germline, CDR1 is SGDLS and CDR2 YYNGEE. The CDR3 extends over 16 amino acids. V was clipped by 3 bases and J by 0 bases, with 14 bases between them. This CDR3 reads CASSAEAQPSTDTQYF. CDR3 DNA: TGTGCCAGCAGCGCCGAAGCCCAACCTAGCACAGATACGCAGTATTTT.

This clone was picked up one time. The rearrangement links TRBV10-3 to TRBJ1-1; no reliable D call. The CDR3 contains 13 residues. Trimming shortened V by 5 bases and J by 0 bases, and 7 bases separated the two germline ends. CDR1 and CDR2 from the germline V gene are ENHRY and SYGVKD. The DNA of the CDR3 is TGTGCCATCAGTCAAGCCCTGAACACTGAAGCTTTCTTT. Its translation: CAISQALNTEAFF.

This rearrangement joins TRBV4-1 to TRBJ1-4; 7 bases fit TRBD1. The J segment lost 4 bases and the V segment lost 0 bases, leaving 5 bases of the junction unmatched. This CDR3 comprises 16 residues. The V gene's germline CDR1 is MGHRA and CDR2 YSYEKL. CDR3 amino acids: CASSQDRAGGNEKLFF. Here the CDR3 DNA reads TGCGCCAGCAGCCAAGATCGGGCAGGGGGTAATGAAAAACTGTTTTTT.

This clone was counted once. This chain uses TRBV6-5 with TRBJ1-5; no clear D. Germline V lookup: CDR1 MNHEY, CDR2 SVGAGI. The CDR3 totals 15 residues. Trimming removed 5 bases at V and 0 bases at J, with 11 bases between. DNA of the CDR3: TGTGCCAGCAGTACCCGACAAGCTAGCAATCAGCCCCAGCATTTT. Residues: CASSTRQASNQPQHF.

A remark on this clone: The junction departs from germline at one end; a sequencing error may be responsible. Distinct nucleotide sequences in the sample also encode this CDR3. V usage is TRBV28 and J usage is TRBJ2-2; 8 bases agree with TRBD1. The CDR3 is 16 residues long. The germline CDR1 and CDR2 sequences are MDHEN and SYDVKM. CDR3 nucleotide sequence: TGTGCCAGCAGTTTATGGCAGGGGGCGAACACTGGGGAGCTGTTTTTT. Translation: CASSLWQGANTGELFF.

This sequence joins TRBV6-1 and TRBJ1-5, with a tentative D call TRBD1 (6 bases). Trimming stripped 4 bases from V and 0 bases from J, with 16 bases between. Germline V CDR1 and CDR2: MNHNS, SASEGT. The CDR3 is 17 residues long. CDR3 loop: CASSGHRVRYSNQPQHF. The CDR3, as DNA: TGTGCCAGCAGTGGTCACAGGGTGCGGTATAGCAATCAGCCCCAGCATTTT.

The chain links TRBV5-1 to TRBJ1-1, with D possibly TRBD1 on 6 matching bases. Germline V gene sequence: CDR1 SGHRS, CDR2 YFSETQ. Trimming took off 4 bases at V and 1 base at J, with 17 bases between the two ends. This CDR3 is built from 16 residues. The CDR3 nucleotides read TGCGCCAGCAGCCGGAAGGGGGGGCCCCAGAACACTGAAGCTTTCTTT. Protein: CASSRKGGPQNTEAFF.

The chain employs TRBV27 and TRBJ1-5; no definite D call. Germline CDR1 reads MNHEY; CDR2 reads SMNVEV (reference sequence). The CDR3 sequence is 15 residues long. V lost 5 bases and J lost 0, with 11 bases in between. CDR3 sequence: CASSPRGNSNQPQHF. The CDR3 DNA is TGTGCCAGCAGTCCGCGCGGCAATAGCAATCAGCCCCAGCATTTT.

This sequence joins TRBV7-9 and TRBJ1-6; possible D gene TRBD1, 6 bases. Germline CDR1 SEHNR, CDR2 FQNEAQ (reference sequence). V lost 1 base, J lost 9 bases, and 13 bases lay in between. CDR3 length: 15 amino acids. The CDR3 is CASSLGGQGSSPLHF. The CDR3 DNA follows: TGTGCCAGCAGCTTAGGGGGCCAGGGGAGTTCACCCCTCCACTTT.

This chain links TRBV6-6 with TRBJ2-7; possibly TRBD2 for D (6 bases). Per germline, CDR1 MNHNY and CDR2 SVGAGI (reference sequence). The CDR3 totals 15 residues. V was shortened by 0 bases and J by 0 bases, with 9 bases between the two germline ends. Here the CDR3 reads CASSYSPGSSYEQYV. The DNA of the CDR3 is TGTGCCAGCAGTTACTCACCCGGGAGCTCCTACGAGCAGTACGTC.

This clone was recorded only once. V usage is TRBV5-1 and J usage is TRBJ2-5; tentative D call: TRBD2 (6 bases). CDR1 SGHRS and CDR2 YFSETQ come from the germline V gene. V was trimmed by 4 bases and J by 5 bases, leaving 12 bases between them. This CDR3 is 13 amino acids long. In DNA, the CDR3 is TGCGCCAGCAGCCTTAGCGGTCCCGAGACCCAGTACTTC. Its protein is CASSLSGPETQYF. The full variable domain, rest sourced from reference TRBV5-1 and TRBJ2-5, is KAGVTQTPRYLIKTRGQQVTLSCSPISGHRSVSWYQQTPGQGLQFLFEYFSETQRNKGNFPGRFSGRQFSNSRSEMNVSTLELGDSALYLCASSLSGPETQYFGPGTRLLVL.

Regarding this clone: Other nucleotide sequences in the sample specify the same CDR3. The CDR3 sequence is CASSPQGASGNTIYF. The DNA for the CDR3 is TGTGCCAGCTCACCACAGGGGGCCTCTGGAAACACCATATATTTT. This chain connects TRBV18 to TRBJ1-3; the match to TRBD1 covers 7 bases. CDR3 length: 15 residues. J was trimmed by 0 bases and V by 1 base; bases with no gene match: 0. Germline lookup yields CDR1 KGHSH and CDR2 LQKENI.

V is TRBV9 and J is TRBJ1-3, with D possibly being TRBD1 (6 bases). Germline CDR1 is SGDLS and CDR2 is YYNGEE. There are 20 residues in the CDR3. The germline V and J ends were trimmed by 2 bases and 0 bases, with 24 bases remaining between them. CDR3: CASSVTLGTPNSFSGNTIYF. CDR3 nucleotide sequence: TGTGCCAGCAGCGTCACCCTCGGGACACCTAATTCTTTCTCTGGAAACACCATATATTTT.

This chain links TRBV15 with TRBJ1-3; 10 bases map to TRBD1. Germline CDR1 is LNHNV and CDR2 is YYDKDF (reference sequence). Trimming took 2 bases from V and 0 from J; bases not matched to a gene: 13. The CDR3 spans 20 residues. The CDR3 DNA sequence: TGTGCCACCAGCAGACCTCCGGGACAGGGGTCCCATCACTCTGGAAACACCATATATTTT. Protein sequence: CATSRPPGQGSHHSGNTIYF.

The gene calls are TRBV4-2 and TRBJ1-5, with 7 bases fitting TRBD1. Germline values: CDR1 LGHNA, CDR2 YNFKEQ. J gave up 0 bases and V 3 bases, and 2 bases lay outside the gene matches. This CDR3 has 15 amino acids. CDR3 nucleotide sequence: TGTGCCAGCAGCCACACAGGGGTTAGCAATCAGCCCCAGCATTTT. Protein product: CASSHTGVSNQPQHF.

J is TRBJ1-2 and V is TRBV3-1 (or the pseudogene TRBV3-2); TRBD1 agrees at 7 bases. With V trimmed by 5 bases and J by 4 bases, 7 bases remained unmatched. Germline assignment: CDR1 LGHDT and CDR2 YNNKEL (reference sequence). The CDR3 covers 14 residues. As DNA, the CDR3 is TGTGCCAGCAGCGAGACAGGGACGGGCTATGGCTACACCTTC. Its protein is CASSETGTGYGYTF.

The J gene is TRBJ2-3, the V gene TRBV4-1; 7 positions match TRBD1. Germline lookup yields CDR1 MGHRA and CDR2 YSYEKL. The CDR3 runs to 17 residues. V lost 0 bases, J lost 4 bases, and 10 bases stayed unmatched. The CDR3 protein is CASSQERRHRGADTQYF. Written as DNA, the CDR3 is TGCGCCAGCAGCCAAGAACGAAGACACAGGGGAGCAGATACGCAGTATTTT.

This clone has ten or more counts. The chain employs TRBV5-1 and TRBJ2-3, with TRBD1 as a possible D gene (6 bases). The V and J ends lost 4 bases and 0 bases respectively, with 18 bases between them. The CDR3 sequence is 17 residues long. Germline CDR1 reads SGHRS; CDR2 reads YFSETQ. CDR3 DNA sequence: TGCGCCAGCAGCGCCGGGCAGGGGTGGGCTAGCACAGATACGCAGTATTTT. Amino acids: CASSAGQGWASTDTQYF.

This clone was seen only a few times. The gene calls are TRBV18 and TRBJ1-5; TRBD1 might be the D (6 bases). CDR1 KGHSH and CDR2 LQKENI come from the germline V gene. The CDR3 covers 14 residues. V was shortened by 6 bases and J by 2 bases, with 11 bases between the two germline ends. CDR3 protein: CASSPDSRNQPQHF. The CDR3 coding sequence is TGTGCCAGCTCTCCGGACAGCCGCAATCAGCCCCAGCATTTT.